This TCR beta chain was captured in a study of CD8 T cells in Susac syndrome. With random hexamers, reverse transcription was performed on roughly 0.45 to 1 ug of RNA. TCRdb reprocessed the immunoSEQ multiplex PCR reads via MiXCR and lists one record per CDR3 protein. The table has 100,000 to 150,000 distinct CDR3 sequences, 75% to 90% seen once. In germline, CDR1 is SNHLY, CDR2 FYNNEI. The length of the CDR3 is 14 residues. The V segment lost 6 bases and the J segment 6 bases; nucleotides outside the gene matches: 8. The sequencing input was CD8+ T cells from PBMCs. The V gene is TRBV2, the J gene TRBJ2-7, with 10 bases that match TRBD2. The source of this sequence is a human donor with multiple sclerosis. As DNA, the CDR3 is TGTGCCAGCAGGTATAGCGGGGGGCCCGGCGAGCAGTACTTC. It specifies CASRYSGGPGEQYF.